These 2 T cell receptor beta chains were sequenced from one sample in a study of cytomegalovirus exposure and HLA in healthy donors. PCR involved 60 Vbeta and 13 Jbeta primers. TCRdb's copy holds only in-frame clones and misses some; the assay was immunoSEQ multiplex PCR. The sample records 200,000 or so clones, around 80% being singletons. The sequenced sample was PBMCs. Receptors originate from a man aged 35-49 years in good health and CMV-seropositive.

The rearrangement joins TRBV5-8 to TRBJ2-3; D gene unclear. Trimming took 0 bases from V and 4 from J, leaving 6 bases between them. This CDR3 has 13 amino acids. Per the germline V gene, CDR1 is SGHTS and CDR2 is YDEGEE. CDR3 protein: CASSLEIADTQYF. The CDR3 DNA is TGTGCCAGCAGCTTGGAAATAGCAGATACGCAGTATTTT.

The chain has TRBV7-4 and TRBJ1-2, with a weak D call TRBD1 (6 bases). CDR3 length: 17 amino acids. The V gene lost 1 base and the J gene lost 5 bases, with 20 bases spanning the gap. Germline V gene lookup returns CDR1 SGHVT and CDR2 SQSDAQ. The CDR3 nucleotides are TGTGCCAGCAGCTTAGGAAGACAGGTTGGCTACAAATATGGCTACACCTTC. This encodes CASSLGRQVGYKYGYTF.